This TCR beta chain was retrieved from a study of identical twins. Whole-study findings and limits: Out-of-frame alpha sequences common to twins were enriched for low generation probability. Within monozygotic twins, out-of-frame TCR alpha sharing was underestimated by the models.

Note on this clonotype: Antigen: not known.

Addition of a universal primer site occurred through template switching, and cDNA carried unique molecular identifiers. TCRdb re-derived calls from the 5' RACE reads in MiXCR, one entry per CDR3 protein. The sample records about 240,000 distinct CDR3 sequences, 6% to 8.5% being singletons. Everyone who gave samples was a healthy Caucasian. This CDR3 contains 13 residues. Trimming removed 6 bases at V and 5 bases at J, with 11 bases between. The same sample was also used in a study of yellow fever vaccine responses in identical twins.

The sequence derives from a woman younger than 30 in good health. This rearrangement joins TRBV12-3 or TRBV12-4 to TRBJ2-1; D gene uncertain. The sequencing sample was made of CD8+ T cells sorted from blood. This chain's CDR3 is CASSHGPNNEQFF. CDR3 in DNA: TGTGCCAGCAGCCACGGCCCGAACAATGAGCAGTTCTTC.